This TCR beta chain is drawn from a study of T cells in Graves' hyperthyroidism and ophthalmopathy. Study information: Before any treatment, at initial diagnosis, peripheral blood was collected.

The CDR3 is 14 residues long. With 4 bases removed from V and 2 bases from J, the gap between germline ends came to 9 bases. TCR beta CDR3 sequences were amplified from RNA transcripts. During a first-round RT-PCR of the TCR CDR3, the HTBI primer set was used. TCRdb called the multiplex PCR reads again in MiXCR, with one record for every CDR3 protein. The sample yields about 340,000 distinct CDR3 sequences, roughly a fifth seen once. This clonotype was found many times. Its specificity is not known. Notes on the study in general: Most expanded thyroid clonotypes above 0.001 also appeared in blood. Using 13 V-J features, a model discriminated ophthalmopathy from stable hyperthyroidism.

About 10 ml fresh peripheral blood yielded the PBMCs. The clonotype originates from a woman aged 45-60 years with Graves' hyperthyroidism. The specimen sequenced was blood. The chain joins TRBV12-3 or TRBV12-4 to TRBJ1-5; D perhaps matches TRBD1 (5 bases). This chain's CDR3 is CASSSRGGNQPQHF. CDR3 DNA: TGTGCCAGCAGTTCGAGGGGAGGCAATCAGCCCCAGCATTTT.